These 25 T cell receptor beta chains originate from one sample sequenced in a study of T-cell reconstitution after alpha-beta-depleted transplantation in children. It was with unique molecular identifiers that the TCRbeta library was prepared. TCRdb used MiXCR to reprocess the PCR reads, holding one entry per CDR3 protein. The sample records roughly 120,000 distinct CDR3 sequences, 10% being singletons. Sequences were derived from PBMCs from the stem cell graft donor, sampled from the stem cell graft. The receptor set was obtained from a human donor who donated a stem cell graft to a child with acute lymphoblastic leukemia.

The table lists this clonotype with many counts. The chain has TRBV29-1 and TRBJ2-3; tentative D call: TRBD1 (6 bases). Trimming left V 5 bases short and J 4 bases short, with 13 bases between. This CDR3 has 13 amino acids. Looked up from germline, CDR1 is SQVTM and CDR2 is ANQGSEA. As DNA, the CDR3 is TGCAGCGTTACAGGGAAGAGGTCAGATACGCAGTATTTT. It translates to CSVTGKRSDTQYF.

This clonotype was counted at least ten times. As DNA, the CDR3 is TGCGCCAGCAGCTTGAGGGAAGTAGATACGCAGTATTTT. Translation: CASSLREVDTQYF. This sequence joins TRBV5-1 and TRBJ2-3; no definite D call. CDR1 is SGHRS and CDR2 is YFSETQ in the germline V gene. The CDR3 runs 13 residues. V lost 1 base and J 5 bases, leaving 8 bases between the germline ends.

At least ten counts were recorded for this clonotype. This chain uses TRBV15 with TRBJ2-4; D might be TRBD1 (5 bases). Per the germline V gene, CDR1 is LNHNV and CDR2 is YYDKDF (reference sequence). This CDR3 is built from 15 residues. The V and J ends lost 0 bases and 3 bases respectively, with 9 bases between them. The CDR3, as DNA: TGTGCCACCAGCAGAGAAGGGGATGTCAAAAACATTCAGTACTTC. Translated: CATSREGDVKNIQYF.

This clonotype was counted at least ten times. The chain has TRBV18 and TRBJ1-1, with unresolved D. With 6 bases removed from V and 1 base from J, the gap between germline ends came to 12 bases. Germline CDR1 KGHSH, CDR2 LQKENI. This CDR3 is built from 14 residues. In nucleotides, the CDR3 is TGTGCCAGCTCCCCCGCCCACTCGAACACTGAAGCTTTCTTT. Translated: CASSPAHSNTEAFF.

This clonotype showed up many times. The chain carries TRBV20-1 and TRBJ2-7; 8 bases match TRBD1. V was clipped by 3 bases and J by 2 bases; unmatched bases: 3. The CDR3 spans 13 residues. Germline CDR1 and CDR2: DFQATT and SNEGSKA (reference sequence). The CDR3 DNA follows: TGCAGTGCTAGCGGACAGGGCACCTACGAGCAGTACTTC. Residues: CSASGQGTYEQYF.

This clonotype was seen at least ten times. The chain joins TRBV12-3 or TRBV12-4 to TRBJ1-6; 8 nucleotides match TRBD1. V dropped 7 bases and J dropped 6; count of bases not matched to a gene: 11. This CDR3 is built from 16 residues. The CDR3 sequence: CASTPTGASFNSPLHF. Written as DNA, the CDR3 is TGTGCCAGCACTCCGACAGGGGCCAGTTTTAATTCACCCCTCCACTTT.

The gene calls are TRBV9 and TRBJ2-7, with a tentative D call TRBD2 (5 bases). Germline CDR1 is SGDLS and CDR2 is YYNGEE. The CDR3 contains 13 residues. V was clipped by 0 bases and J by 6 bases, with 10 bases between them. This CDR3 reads CASSVATGSEQYF. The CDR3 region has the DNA TGTGCCAGCAGCGTAGCTACGGGGTCCGAGCAGTACTTC.

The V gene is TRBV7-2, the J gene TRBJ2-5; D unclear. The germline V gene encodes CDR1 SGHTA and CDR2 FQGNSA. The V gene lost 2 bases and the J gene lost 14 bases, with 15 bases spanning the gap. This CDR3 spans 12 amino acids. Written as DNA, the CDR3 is TGTGCCAGCAGCTTATCCTCGGGTAGTAGATACTTC. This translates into CASSLSSGSRYF.

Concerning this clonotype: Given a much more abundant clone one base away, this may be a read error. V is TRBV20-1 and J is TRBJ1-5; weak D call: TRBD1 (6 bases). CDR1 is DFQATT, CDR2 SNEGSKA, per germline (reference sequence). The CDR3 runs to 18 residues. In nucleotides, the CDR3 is TGCAGTGCTAGGAACCGGGACATCCCCATTTACGGCAATCATCCCCAGCATTTT. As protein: CSARNRDIPIYGNHPQHF.

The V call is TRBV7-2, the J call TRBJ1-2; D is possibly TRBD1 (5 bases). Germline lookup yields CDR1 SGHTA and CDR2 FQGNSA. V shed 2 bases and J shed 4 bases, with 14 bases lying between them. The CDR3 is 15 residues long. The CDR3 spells CASSLTGLRAYGYTF. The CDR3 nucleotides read TGTGCCAGCAGCTTAACGGGGCTCCGGGCCTATGGCTACACCTTC.

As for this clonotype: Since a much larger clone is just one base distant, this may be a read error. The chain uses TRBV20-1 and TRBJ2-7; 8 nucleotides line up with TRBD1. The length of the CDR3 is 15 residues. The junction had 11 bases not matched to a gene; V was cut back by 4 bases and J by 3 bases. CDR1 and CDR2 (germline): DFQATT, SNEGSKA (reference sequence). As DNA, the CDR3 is TGCAGTGCTACCAAAGGGACAGGATTCTACTACGAGCAGTACTTC. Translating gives CSATKGTGFYYEQYF.

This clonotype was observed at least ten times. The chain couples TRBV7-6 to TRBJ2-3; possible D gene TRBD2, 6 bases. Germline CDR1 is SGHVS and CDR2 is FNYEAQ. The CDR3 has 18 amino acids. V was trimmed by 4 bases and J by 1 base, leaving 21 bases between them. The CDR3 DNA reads TGTGCCAGCAGCTCCTTGGGGCGGGGTGGGCCGCGCACAGATACGCAGTATTTT. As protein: CASSSLGRGGPRTDTQYF.

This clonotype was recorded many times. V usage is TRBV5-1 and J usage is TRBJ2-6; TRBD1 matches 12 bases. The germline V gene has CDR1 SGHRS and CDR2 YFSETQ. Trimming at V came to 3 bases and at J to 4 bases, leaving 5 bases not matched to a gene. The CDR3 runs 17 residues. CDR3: CASSSGQGASGANVLTF. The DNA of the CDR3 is TGCGCCAGCAGCTCGGGACAGGGGGCATCGGGGGCCAACGTCCTGACTTTC.

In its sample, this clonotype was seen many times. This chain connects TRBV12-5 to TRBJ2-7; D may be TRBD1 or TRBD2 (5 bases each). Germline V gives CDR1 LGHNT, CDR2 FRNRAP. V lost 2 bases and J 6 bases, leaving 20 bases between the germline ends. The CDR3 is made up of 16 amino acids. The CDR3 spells CASGLPGGIGSREQYF. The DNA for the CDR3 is TGTGCTAGTGGTTTGCCTGGGGGAATAGGTTCCCGCGAGCAGTACTTC.

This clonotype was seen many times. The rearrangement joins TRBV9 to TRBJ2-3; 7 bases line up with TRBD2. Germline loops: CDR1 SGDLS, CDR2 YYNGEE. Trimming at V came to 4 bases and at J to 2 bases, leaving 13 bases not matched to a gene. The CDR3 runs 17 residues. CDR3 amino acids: CASSSQGTNPPTDTQYF. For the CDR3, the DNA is TGTGCCAGCAGCTCGCAAGGGACTAACCCTCCCACAGATACGCAGTATTTT.

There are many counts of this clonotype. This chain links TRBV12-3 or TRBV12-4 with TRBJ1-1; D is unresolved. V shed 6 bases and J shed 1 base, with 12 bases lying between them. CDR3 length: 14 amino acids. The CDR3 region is CASRSRRENTEAFF. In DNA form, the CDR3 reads TGTGCCAGCAGATCAAGGAGGGAGAACACTGAAGCTTTCTTT.

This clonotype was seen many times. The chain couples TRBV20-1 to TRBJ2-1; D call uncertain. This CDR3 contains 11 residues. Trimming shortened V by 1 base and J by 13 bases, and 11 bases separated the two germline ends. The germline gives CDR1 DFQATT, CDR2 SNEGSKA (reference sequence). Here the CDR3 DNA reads TGCAGTGCTAGAGCCACGGAAACCCAGTTCTTC. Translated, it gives CSARATETQFF.

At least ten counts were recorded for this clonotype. CDR3 sequence reads: CASSYVDTWNSPLHF. In nucleotides, the CDR3 is TGTGCCAGCAGTTACGTCGACACCTGGAATTCACCCCTCCACTTT. The chain carries TRBV6-2 or TRBV6-3 and TRBJ1-6; D unresolved. The V end lost 2 bases, the J end lost 7 bases, and 12 bases lay between the germline ends. The CDR3 is 15 residues long. In germline, CDR1 is MNHEY, CDR2 SVGEGT.

The CDR3 region is CASSSPRQVQETQYF. CDR3 coding DNA: TGTGCCAGCAGCTCGCCCAGACAGGTTCAAGAGACCCAGTACTTC. This chain uses TRBV7-9 with TRBJ2-5, with D possibly matching TRBD1 (6 bases). CDR3 length: 15 residues. Germline CDR1 reads SEHNR; CDR2 reads FQNEAQ (reference sequence). V lost 4 bases to trimming and J lost 2 bases, with 14 bases between them.

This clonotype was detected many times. The CDR3, as DNA: TGCAGTGCCCCCCCGGGGGACACCAAAAACATTCAGTACTTC. It yields the protein CSAPPGDTKNIQYF. This chain connects TRBV20-1 to TRBJ2-4, with D possibly called TRBD1 or TRBD2 (6 bases each). V shed 6 bases and J shed 2 bases, with 14 bases lying between them. CDR3 length: 14 residues. Germline lookup yields CDR1 DFQATT and CDR2 SNEGSKA (reference sequence).

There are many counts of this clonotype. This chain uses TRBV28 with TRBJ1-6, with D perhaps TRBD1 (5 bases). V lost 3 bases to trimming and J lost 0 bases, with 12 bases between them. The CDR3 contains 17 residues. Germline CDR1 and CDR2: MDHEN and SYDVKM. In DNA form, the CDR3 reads TGTGCCAGCAGTTTCAGGGTGAGAAGCTCCTATAATTCACCCCTCCACTTT. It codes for CASSFRVRSSYNSPLHF.

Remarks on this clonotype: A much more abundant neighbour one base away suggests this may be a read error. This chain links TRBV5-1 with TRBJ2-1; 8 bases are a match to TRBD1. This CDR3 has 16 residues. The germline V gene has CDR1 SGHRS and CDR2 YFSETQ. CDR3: CASSKTLGTGRNERFF. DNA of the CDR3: TGCGCCAGCAGCAAAACTCTCGGGACAGGTCGGAATGAGCGGTTCTTC. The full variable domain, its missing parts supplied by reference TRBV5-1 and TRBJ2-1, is KAGVTQTPRYLIKTRGQQVTLSCSPISGHRSVSWYQQTPGQGLQFLFEYFSETQRNKGNFPGRFSGRQFSNSRSEMNVSTLELGDSALYLCASSKTLGTGRNERFFGPGTRLTVL.

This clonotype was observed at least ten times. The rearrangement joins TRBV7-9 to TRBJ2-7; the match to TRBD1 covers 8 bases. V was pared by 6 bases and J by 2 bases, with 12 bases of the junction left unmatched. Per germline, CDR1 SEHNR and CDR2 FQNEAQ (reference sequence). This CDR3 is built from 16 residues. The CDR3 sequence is CASRATDRGDPYEQYF. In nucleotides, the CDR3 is TGTGCCAGCAGAGCGACTGACAGGGGAGATCCCTACGAGCAGTACTTC.

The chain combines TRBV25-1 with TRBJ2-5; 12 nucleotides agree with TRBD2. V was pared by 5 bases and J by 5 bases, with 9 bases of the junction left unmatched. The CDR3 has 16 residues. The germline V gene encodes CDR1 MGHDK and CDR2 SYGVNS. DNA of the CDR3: TGTGCCAGCAGTCGACCTAGCGGGAGGGCCGGGGAGACCCAGTACTTC. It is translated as CASSRPSGRAGETQYF.

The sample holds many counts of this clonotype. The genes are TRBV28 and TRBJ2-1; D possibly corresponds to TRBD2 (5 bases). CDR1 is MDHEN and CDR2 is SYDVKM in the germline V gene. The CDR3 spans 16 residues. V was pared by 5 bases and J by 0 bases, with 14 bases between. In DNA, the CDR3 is TGTGCCAGCAGTCCTTCGAGCGGCCTCTCCTACAATGAGCAGTTCTTC. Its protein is CASSPSSGLSYNEQFF.